This note documents a single TCR beta chain sequence. Trimming at V came to 1 base and at J to 3 bases, leaving 4 bases not matched to a gene. Germline lookup yields CDR1 MNHEY and CDR2 SVGEGT. The CDR3 spans 15 residues. Per the authors' pipeline: Nucleated cell counts were estimated from reference gene primer amplification. Clones were read by immunoSEQ multiplex PCR, and TCRdb kept only the in-frame ones, dropping some. D and trimming were read from the DNA, whereas the V and J calls and clone size are those reported in that table. The sample has some 300,000 clones, approximately 86% seen once. The data were obtained in a study of blood T cell repertoires in COVID-19. The overall study: Researchers got acute and convalescent COVID-19 samples from the United States, Italy and Spain. T cells, B-cell-depleted T cells, or PBMCs supplied cDNA or gDNA.

During active infection, Seattle patients enrolled and were then monitored through disease. The chain has TRBV6-2 or TRBV6-3 and TRBJ2-7; 9 bases agree with TRBD2. This TCR was sampled from a woman between 70 and 85 years old with COVID-19, enrolled during active disease. The specimen sequenced was peripheral blood. The CDR3 sequence is CASSYLRGGDYEQYF. DNA for the CDR3: TGTGCCAGCAGTTACTTGCGGGGGGGCGACTACGAGCAGTACTTC.